This record covers a single T cell receptor beta chain. Germline-derived CDR1 and CDR2 are MNHEY and SVGAGI. With 7 bases removed from V and 4 bases from J, the gap between germline ends came to 10 bases. This CDR3 comprises 12 residues. Reverse transcription of about 0.45 to 1 ug RNA was performed with random hexamers. Multiplex PCR with immunoSEQ amplified the TCR beta CDR3 across 54 Vbeta and 13 Jbeta. From the immunoSEQ multiplex PCR reads, TCRdb called clonotypes with MiXCR, one entry per CDR3 protein. The sample lists a few hundred thousand distinct CDR3 sequences, about 94% occurring once. From blood CD8+ and CD4+ T cells, TCR beta sequences were generated. The CD8+ and CD4+ T cells were negatively isolated, with the TEMRA cells enriched by FACS. This sample is part of a study of CD8 T cells in Susac syndrome.

This rearrangement joins TRBV6-5 to TRBJ1-1; no clear D gene. The source is a human donor with multiple sclerosis. The sequencing sample was made of CD8+ T cells from PBMCs. CDR3 amino acids: CASTPDGTEAFF. CDR3 coding DNA: TGTGCCAGCACCCCCGATGGCACTGAAGCTTTCTTT.